This T cell receptor beta chain is drawn from a study of PD-1 blockade in classical Hodgkin lymphoma. Study-wide context: Patients were infused with nivolumab 3 mg/kg every 2 weeks. Findings of the study overall: Patients who began taking nivolumab under 1 year after ASCT were left out. Repertoire differences lack defined causes, possibly disease activity or prior therapy.

In this sample, this clone turned up a few times. The antigen is not known. Data came from immunoSEQ multiplex PCR; TCRdb stores just in-frame clones and leaves some out. The sample contains tens of thousands of clones, 65% to 85% of which appear only once. Germline CDR1 SGHDT, CDR2 YYEEEE. Deletions cut 3 bases from V and 0 bases from J, with 12 bases between. The CDR3 consists of 15 residues. All patients relapsed after autologous stem cell transplantation, and brentuximab vedotin exposure varied. The clonotype originates from a human donor with classical Hodgkin lymphoma. Source: peripheral blood mononuclear cells (PBMCs), taken at baseline. The chain uses TRBV5-6 and TRBJ1-1; maybe TRBD1 (5 bases). The CDR3 sequence is CASSSWGRVNTEAFF. The CDR3 bases are TGTGCCAGCAGCTCCTGGGGCAGAGTGAACACTGAAGCTTTCTTT.